This TCR beta chain comes out of a study of T cell responses to AZD1222 COVID-19 vaccine (dated by TCRdb to 2020 to 2022). A note on the overall study: AZD1222 recipients with second doses at about 4 weeks or about 12 weeks were pooled, because spike-specific TCR depth and breadth did not differ between schedules. Trial participants were enrolled by age into subgroups of 18-55, 56-69 and 70-plus years, and around 150, 28 and 57 TCR-sequenced participants, respectively, were included in these subgroups. A total of 230 to 250 trial participants underwent TCR sequencing, of whom approximately 200 had received two doses of AZD1222 and some 25 had received two doses of the MenACWY control vaccine. Overall results and qualifications from the work: Reportedly, close to half of the unique spike-specific TCRs recognized epitopes lying outside the regions that are mutated in the B.1.351 and B.1.1.7 variants. Conclusions about previously exposed vaccinees are limited because only six or seven AZD1222 recipients were SARS-CoV-2 seropositive at baseline. Because no day 14 peak-response samples were available, the repertoires could be characterized only after the peak T cell response. CD4 TCRs associated with the vaccine covered the entire spike protein, and the dominant responses were in regions 160-218 and 743-854. The 56-69-year group was small, and its depth increase did not reach significance, likely because of low power. Participants were mostly white British and included more females than males, and it was suggested by the authors that clonal diversity may have been underestimated. A significant rise in spike-specific TCR breadth and depth was observed after two AZD1222 doses relative to day 0 and relative to MenACWY recipients.

As to this clone: The clone's antigen remains unknown. Per-base qualities were not stored, and no clone one base away is much larger.

The time point label here, explained by the study, means: baseline before first vaccination. Vaccinee samples came from UK trials COV001 and COV002, including a single-blind randomized controlled phase 2/3 trial of AZD1222 (ChAdOx1 nCoV-19) in healthy adults. Trial participant PBMC samples were collected at day 0 and day 28 after the second dose for TCRbeta chain sequencing. Its CDR3 holds 15 amino acids, cysteine through phenylalanine. CDR3 DNA only is kept here, 45 bases in frame from base 1. From a lookup of the germline V gene, CDR1 and CDR2 are SGHRS and YFSETQ. Relative to germline, V is missing 2 bases and J is missing 11 bases, with 13 bases of the junction outside any gene match. The CDR3 regions of human TCRbeta chains were analyzed by immunosequencing. From the authors' description of their analysis: Repertoire TCRs were matched against a reference library of SARS-CoV-2-specific TCRs generated with the MIRA antigen-specificity platform. Breadth was defined as the fraction of unique TCRs that were SARS-CoV-2-associated. Depth was defined as the fraction of total T cells that were SARS-CoV-2-associated. Using the MIRA data, each spike-specific TCR was mapped to the spike region that the TCR reacts to and placed in a CD4 or CD8 class. Log10-transformed breadth and depth values were compared by one-way ANOVA with Sidak's multiple comparisons tests. TCRdb stores this immuneACCESS table with in-frame sequences only. Part of the clones is absent; in the studies checked, under half of the shortfall reflects unresolved V genes, and no reason is known for the rest. D and trimming were read from the DNA, whereas the V and J calls and clone size are those reported in that table. A total of about 120,000 clones appear in this sample, 75% to 95% of them only once. Clones ranked in the top ten supply about 5.2% of the sample.

The source of this sequence is an adult in good health. The chain is made from TRBV5-1 and TRBJ1-1, and 9 junction bases match TRBD1. This specimen was peripheral blood, taken on day 0 of AZD1222 vaccination. CDR3 region: CASSLYTGTGREAFF. The sequenced DNA: TGCGCCAGCAGCTTATACACCGGGACAGGGCGAGAGGCTTTCTTT.